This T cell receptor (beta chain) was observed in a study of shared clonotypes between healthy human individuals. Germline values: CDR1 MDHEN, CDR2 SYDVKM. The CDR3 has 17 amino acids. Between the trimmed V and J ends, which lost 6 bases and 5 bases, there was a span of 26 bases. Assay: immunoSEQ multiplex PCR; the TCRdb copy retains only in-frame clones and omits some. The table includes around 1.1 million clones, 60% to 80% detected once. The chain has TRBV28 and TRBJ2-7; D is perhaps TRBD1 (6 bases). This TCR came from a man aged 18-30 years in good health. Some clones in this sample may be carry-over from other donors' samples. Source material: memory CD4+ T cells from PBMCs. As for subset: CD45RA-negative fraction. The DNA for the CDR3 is TGTGCCAGCAGGATAGCAGGGGCCAGGGGTGGTTTTGACGAGCAGTACTTC. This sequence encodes CASRIAGARGGFDEQYF.